This paragraph covers one T cell receptor beta chain sequence. This entry comes from a study of cytomegalovirus exposure and HLA in healthy donors. A multiplex PCR was run with 60 Vbeta primers and 13 Jbeta primers. Assay used: immunoSEQ multiplex PCR; TCRdb lists only in-frame clones, some missing. The repertoire has around 130,000 clones, 60% to 85% of them found once; the top ten carry 0.95% to 1.1%. The TCR sequence derives from a human donor in good health. Sequenced input: PBMCs.

This chain's CDR3 is CATSLGHSNTEAFF. The CDR3 nucleotides are TGTGCCACCAGCTTGGGACACTCTAACACTGAAGCTTTCTTT. V usage is TRBV15 and J usage is TRBJ1-1, with a possible D match to TRBD1 (6 bases). The CDR3 covers 14 residues. The germline V gene encodes CDR1 LNHNV and CDR2 YYDKDF (reference sequence). V lost 5 bases to trimming and J lost 2 bases, with 12 bases between them.